A selection of T cell receptor beta chains follows, all from one sample in a study of long-term antiretroviral therapy in people with HIV. Here immunoSEQ multiplex PCR was the method, and the copy in TCRdb shows in-frame clones only, minus some. The data show tens of thousands of clones, with approximately 83% seen just once and about 11% held by the top ten. The specimen was unsorted PBMCs, collected 2.2 years after starting antiretroviral therapy. These receptors were taken from a man aged 18 to 30 with HIV. The CDR3 runs from the conserved cysteine through the conserved F or W. Each record gives: D gene, clone size, V gene, J gene, CDR3 protein, CDR3 DNA. The D gene is left open where the match is weak. For some rows the clone size is stated as once, few or many, or as a class when expanded; others skip it.

-	-	TRBV7-9	TRBJ2-2	CASSSTGNTGELFF	TGTGCCAGCAGCTCAACAGGGAACACCGGGGAGCTGTTTTTT
-	once	TRBV6-5	TRBJ2-7	CASSRFGEQYF	TGTGCCAGCAGCCGCTTTGGCGAGCAGTACTTC
-	-	TRBV4-1	TRBJ2-7	CASSQGPTYEQYF	TGCGCCAGCAGCCAAGGCCCTACCTACGAGCAGTACTTC
-	-	TRBV7-9	TRBJ1-1	CASSHGDHEAFF	TGTGCCAGCAGCCATGGGGATCATGAAGCTTTCTTT
TRBD2	-	TRBV7-8	TRBJ2-3	CASSTLAGGNTDTQYF	TGTGCCAGCAGTACACTAGCGGGGGGAAACACAGATACGCAGTATTTT
-	-	TRBV7-2	TRBJ2-4	CASSLSGGRKNIQYF	TGTGCCAGCAGCTTATCCGGTGGCAGAAAAAACATTCAGTACTTC
TRBD1	once	TRBV7-3	TRBJ2-1	CASSLNNRGNEQFF	TGTGCCAGCAGCTTAAATAACAGGGGCAATGAGCAGTTCTTC
TRBD2	-	TRBV13	TRBJ2-1	CASSLGLLAEHNEQFF	TGTGCCAGCAGCTTAGGCCTACTAGCGGAACACAATGAGCAGTTCTTC
-	-	TRBV10-3	TRBJ1-1	CAISETGEWHTEAFF	TGTGCCATCAGTGAAACAGGCGAGTGGCACACTGAAGCTTTCTTT
-	-	TRBV6-4	TRBJ2-3	CASSERSLPDTQYF	TGTGCCAGCAGTGAAAGGAGCTTGCCAGATACGCAGTATTTT
-	-	TRBV19	TRBJ2-7	CASSIGTGTYSYEQYF	TGTGCCAGTAGTATAGGGACGGGGACATACTCCTACGAGCAGTACTTC
-	once	TRBV4-1	TRBJ2-1	CASSQGTNYNEQFF	TGCGCCAGCAGCCAAGGGACTAACTACAATGAGCAGTTCTTC
-	-	TRBV15	TRBJ2-7	CATSRDTPYEQYF	TGTGCCACCAGCAGAGATACCCCCTACGAGCAGTACTTC
TRBD2	-	TRBV19	TRBJ2-7	CASSWEGSYEQYF	TGTGCCAGTAGTTGGGAGGGGAGCTACGAGCAGTACTTC
-	once	TRBV4-2	TRBJ2-7	CASSQVGSDYEQYF	TGTGCCAGCAGCCAAGTGGGGTCAGACTACGAGCAGTACTTC
-	once	TRBV4-1	TRBJ1-2	CASSQGLNYGYTF	TGCGCCAGCAGCCAAGGGCTAAACTATGGCTACACCTTC
TRBD2	once	TRBV4-1	TRBJ2-3	CASSPYSGGSGTQYF	TGCGCCAGCAGCCCTTATAGCGGGGGGAGCGGTACGCAGTATTTT
TRBD1	-	TRBV10-2	TRBJ2-2	CASGSTGAGELFF	TGCGCCAGCGGTTCCACAGGGGCCGGGGAGCTGTTTTTT
TRBD2	-	TRBV4-1	TRBJ2-1	CASSRLVAGGYNEQFF	TGCGCCAGCAGCCGATTGGTAGCGGGGGGGTACAATGAGCAGTTCTTC
TRBD1	-	TRBV28	TRBJ2-7	CASSFPGTVRGYEQYF	TGTGCCAGCAGTTTCCCCGGGACAGTCCGAGGCTACGAGCAGTACTTC
TRBD2	-	TRBV5-4	TRBJ2-7	CASSSAGAGSYEQYF	TGTGCCAGCAGCTCAGCGGGAGCAGGTAGCTACGAGCAGTACTTC
TRBD2	-	TRBV18	TRBJ2-5	CASSPPGLAGGETQYF	TGTGCCAGCTCACCACCGGGACTAGCGGGAGGAGAGACCCAGTACTTC
-	-	TRBV6-1	TRBJ1-1	CASMVTGRRTEAFF	TGTGCCAGCATGGTGACAGGCCGGCGCACTGAAGCTTTCTTT
-	-	TRBV6-6	TRBJ2-5	CASSYEGVAETQYF	TGTGCCAGCAGTTACGAGGGGGTGGCAGAGACCCAGTACTTC
TRBD1	-	TRBV6-5	TRBJ1-1	CASSYRTGAEAFF	TGTGCCAGCAGTTACCGGACAGGGGCCGAAGCTTTCTTT
TRBD1	-	TRBV7-2	TRBJ1-2	CASSLVAGGNYGYTF	TGTGCCAGCAGCTTAGTAGCAGGGGGCAACTATGGCTACACCTTC
-	-	TRBV6-5	TRBJ1-2	CASTNPTSFGGYTF	TGTGCCAGCACCAACCCGACAAGTTTCGGCGGCTACACCTTC
-	once	TRBV4-1	TRBJ1-1	CASSQEGGNTEAFF	TGCGCCAGCAGCCAAGAGGGGGGGAACACTGAAGCTTTCTTT
-	-	TRBV5-5	TRBJ2-7	CASSLERTSYEQYF	TGTGCCAGCAGCTTGGAACGGACCTCCTACGAGCAGTACTTC
TRBD2	-	TRBV30	TRBJ2-5	CAWRPLRGAPCYF	TGTGCCTGGAGGCCGTTGCGGGGGGCCCCATGCTACTTC
-	-	TRBV19	TRBJ2-2	CASSRLPRTANTGELFF	TGTGCCAGTAGCCGGCTCCCGCGGACAGCGAACACCGGGGAGCTGTTTTTT
-	-	TRBV2	TRBJ2-3	CASKTSTDTQYF	TGTGCCAGCAAAACTAGCACAGATACGCAGTATTTT
-	-	TRBV11-2	TRBJ2-5	CASSLGGSFTETQYF	TGTGCCAGCAGCTTAGGGGGGAGCTTCACAGAGACCCAGTACTTC
-	once	TRBV21-1	TRBJ2-7	CASSRGLAGEQYF	TGTGCCAGCAGCCGGGGACTAGCGGGCGAGCAGTACTTC
TRBD2	once	TRBV18	TRBJ2-1	CASSPRASGSIQSSYNEQFF	TGTGCCAGCTCACCACGGGCTAGCGGGAGTATTCAGAGCTCCTACAATGAGCAGTTCTTC
-	-	TRBV5-5	TRBJ2-7	CASSRPDRREQYF	TGTGCCAGCAGCCGACCGGACAGACGCGAGCAGTACTTC
-	-	TRBV29-1	TRBJ2-1	CSVLLFDEQFF	TGCAGCGTTCTTCTTTTCGATGAGCAGTTCTTC
-	-	TRBV29-1	TRBJ2-3	CSVAPVRGDTQYF	TGCAGCGTTGCCCCCGTCCGCGGAGATACGCAGTATTTT
-	-	TRBV28	TRBJ2-7	CASSPHVPRGSYEQYF	TGTGCCAGCAGTCCACACGTACCCCGAGGGTCCTACGAGCAGTACTTC
TRBD2	-	TRBV18	TRBJ2-7	CASSPLAGGYEQYF	TGTGCCAGCTCACCACTAGCGGGGGGGTACGAGCAGTACTTC
TRBD1	-	TRBV2	TRBJ1-2	CASTTGTANYGYTF	TGTGCCAGCACTACCGGGACAGCTAACTATGGCTACACCTTC